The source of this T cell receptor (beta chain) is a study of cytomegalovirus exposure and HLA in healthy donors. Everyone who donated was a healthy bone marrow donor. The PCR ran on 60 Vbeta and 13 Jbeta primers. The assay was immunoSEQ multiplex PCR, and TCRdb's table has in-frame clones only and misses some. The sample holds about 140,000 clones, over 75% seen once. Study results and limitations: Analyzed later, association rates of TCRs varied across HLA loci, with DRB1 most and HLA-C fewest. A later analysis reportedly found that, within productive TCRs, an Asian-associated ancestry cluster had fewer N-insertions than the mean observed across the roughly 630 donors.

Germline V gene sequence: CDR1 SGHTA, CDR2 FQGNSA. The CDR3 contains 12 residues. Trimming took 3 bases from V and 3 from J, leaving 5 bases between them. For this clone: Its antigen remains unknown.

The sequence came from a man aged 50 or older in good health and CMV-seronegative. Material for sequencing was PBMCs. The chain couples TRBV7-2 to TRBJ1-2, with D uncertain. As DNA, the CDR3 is TGTGCCAGCAGCTTTCGGGACTATGGCTACACCTTC. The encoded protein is CASSFRDYGYTF.